This TCR beta chain was sequenced during a study of CD8 T cells in Susac syndrome. Reverse transcription of roughly 0.45 to 1 ug RNA was performed with random hexamers. TCR beta CDR3 was amplified by immunoSEQ multiplex PCR. This amplification extended across 54 Vbeta and 13 Jbeta segments. One entry per CDR3 protein results from TCRdb running MiXCR on the immunoSEQ multiplex PCR reads. The repertoire consists of around 140,000 distinct CDR3 sequences, with roughly 95% occurring once and the leading ten covering over 0.09%. CDR1 is ENHRY, CDR2 SYGVKD, per germline. The germline V and J ends were trimmed by 2 bases and 5 bases, with 6 bases remaining between them. The CDR3 runs to 12 residues.

The receptor comes from a human donor with multiple sclerosis. This chain links TRBV10-3 with TRBJ1-1; no reliable D call. The sequencing sample was made of CD4+ T cells from PBMCs. The CDR3 DNA reads TGTGCCATCAGTGAGGGGCGGACTGAAGCTTTCTTT. Protein product: CAISEGRTEAFF.